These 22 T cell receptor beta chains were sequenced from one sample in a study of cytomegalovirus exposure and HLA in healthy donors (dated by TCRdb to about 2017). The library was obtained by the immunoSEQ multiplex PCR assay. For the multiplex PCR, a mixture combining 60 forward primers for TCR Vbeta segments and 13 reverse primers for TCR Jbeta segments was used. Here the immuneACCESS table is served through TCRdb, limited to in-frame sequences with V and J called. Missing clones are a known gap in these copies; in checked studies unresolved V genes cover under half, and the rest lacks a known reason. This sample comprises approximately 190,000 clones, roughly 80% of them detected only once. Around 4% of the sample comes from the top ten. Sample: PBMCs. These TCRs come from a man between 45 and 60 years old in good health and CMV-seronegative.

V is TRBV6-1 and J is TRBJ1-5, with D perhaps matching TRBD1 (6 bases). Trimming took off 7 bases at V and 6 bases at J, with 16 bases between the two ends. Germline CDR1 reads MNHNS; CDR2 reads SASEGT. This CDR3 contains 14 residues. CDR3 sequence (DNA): TGTGCCAGCAAAGAACGGGGGGCGGCTCAGCCCCAGCATTTT. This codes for CASKERGAAQPQHF.

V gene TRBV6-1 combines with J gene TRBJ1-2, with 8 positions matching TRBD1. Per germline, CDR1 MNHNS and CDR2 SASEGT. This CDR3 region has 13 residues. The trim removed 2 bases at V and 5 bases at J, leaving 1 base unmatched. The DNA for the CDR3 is TGTGCCAGCAGTGAAAGGACAGGGTATGGCTACACCTTC. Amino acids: CASSERTGYGYTF.

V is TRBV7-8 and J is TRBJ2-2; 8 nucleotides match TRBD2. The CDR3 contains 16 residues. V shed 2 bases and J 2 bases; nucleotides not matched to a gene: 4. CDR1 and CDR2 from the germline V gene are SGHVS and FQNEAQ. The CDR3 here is CASSLRSGGNTGELFF. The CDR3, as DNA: TGTGCCAGCAGCTTACGCAGCGGGGGTAACACCGGGGAGCTGTTTTTT.

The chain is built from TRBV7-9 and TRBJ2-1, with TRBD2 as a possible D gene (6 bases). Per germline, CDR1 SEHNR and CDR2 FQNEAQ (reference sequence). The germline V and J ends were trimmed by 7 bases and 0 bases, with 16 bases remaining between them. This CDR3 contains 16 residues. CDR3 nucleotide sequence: TGTGCCAGCACCGCACTCCGCGGGACCTCCTACAATGAGCAGTTCTTC. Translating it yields CASTALRGTSYNEQFF.

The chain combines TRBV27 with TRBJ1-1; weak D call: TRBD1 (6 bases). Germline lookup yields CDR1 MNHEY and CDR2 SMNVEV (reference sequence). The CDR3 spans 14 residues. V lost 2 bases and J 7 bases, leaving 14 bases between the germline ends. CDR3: CASSLAQGLGEAFF. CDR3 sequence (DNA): TGTGCCAGCAGTTTAGCGCAGGGGTTGGGTGAAGCTTTCTTT.

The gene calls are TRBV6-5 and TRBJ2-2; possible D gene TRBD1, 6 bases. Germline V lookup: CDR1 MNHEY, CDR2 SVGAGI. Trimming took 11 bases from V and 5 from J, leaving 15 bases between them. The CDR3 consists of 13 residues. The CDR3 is CAGGRDTTGELFF. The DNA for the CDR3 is TGTGCCGGTGGCCGGGACACTACCGGGGAGCTGTTTTTT.

In DNA form, the CDR3 reads TGTGCCGGGGGACAGGGGATGAGAAACATTCAGTACTTC. Amino acid sequence: CAGGQGMRNIQYF. The gene calls are TRBV2 and TRBJ2-4; 10 bases fit TRBD1. This CDR3 is built from 13 residues. The V gene end was trimmed by 11 bases and the J gene end by 6 bases; junction bases not matched to a gene: 7. Germline loops: CDR1 SNHLY, CDR2 FYNNEI.

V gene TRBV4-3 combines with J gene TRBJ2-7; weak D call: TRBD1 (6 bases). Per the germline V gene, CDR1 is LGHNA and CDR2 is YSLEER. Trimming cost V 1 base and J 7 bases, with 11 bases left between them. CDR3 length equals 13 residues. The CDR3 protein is CASSQGGGDEQYF. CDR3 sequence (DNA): TGCGCCAGCAGCCAAGGAGGGGGAGATGAGCAGTACTTC.

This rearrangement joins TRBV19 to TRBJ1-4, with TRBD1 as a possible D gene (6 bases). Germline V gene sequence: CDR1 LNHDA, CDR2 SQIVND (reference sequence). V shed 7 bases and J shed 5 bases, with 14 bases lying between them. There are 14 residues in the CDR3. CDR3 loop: CASTQGFKNEKLFF. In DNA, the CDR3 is TGTGCCAGTACCCAGGGGTTTAAGAATGAAAAACTGTTTTTT. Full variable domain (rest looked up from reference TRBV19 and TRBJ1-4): DGGITQSPKYLFRKEGQNVTLSCEQNLNHDAMYWYRQDPGQGLRLIYYSQIVNDFQKGDIAEGYSVSREKKESFPLTVTSAQKNPTAFYLCASTQGFKNEKLFFGSGTQLSVL.

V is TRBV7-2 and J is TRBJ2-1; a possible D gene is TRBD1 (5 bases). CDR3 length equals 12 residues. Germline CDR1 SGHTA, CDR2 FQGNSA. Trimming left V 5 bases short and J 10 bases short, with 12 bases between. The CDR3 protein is CASSQGRWEQFF. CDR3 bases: TGTGCCAGCAGCCAGGGTCGGTGGGAGCAGTTCTTC.

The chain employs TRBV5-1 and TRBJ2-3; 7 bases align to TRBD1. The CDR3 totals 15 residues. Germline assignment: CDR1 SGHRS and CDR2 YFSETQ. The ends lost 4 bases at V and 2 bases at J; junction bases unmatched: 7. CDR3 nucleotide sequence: TGCGCCAGCAGCCTCCGGGACAGAAACACAGATACGCAGTATTTT. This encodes CASSLRDRNTDTQYF.

The CDR3 DNA follows: TGTGCCACCAGCAGAGATTCGATCTCGGGCACCGGGGAGCTGTTTTTT. Protein product: CATSRDSISGTGELFF. The chain is built from TRBV15 and TRBJ2-2; D call uncertain. Germline assignment: CDR1 LNHNV and CDR2 YYDKDF (reference sequence). V was trimmed by 0 bases and J by 4 bases, leaving 12 bases between them. The CDR3 consists of 16 residues.

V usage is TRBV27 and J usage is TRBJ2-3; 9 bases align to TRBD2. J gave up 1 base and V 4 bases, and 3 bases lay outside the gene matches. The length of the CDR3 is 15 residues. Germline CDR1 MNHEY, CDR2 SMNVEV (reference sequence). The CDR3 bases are TGTGCCAGCAGTTCAGAGCGGGGGGGCACAGATACGCAGTATTTT. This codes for CASSSERGGTDTQYF.

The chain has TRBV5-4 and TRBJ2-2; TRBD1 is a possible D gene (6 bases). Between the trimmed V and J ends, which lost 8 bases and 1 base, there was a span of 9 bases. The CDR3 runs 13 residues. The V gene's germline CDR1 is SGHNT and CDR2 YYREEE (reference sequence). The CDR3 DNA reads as TGTGCCAGTGGGGGACAGAACACCGGGGAGCTGTTTTTT. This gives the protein CASGGQNTGELFF.

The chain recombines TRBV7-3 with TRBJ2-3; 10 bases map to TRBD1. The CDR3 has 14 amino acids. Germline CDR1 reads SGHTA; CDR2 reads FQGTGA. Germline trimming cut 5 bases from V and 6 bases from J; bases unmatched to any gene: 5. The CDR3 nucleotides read TGTGCCAGCAGCAAAGACAGGGGGCGGGATACGCAGTATTTT. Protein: CASSKDRGRDTQYF.

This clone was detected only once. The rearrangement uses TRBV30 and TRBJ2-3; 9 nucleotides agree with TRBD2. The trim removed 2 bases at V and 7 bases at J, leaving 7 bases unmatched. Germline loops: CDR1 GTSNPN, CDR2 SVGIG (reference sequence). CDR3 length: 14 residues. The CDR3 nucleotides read TGTGCCTGGAGTCTCGCGGGGGGGCCCCATACGCAGTATTTT. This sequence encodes CAWSLAGGPHTQYF.

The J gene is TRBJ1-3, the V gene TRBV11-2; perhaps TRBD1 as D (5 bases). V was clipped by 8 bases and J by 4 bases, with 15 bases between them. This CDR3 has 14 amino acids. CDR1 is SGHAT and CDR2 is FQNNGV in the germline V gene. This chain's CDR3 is CASLRAGPGNTIYF. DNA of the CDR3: TGTGCCAGCCTCAGGGCGGGGCCGGGAAACACCATATATTTT.

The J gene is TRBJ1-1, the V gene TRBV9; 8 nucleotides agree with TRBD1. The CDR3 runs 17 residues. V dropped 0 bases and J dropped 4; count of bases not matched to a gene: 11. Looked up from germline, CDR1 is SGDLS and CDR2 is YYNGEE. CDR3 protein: CASSVVAGTGVGTEAFF. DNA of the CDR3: TGTGCCAGCAGCGTAGTCGCCGGGACAGGTGTGGGCACTGAAGCTTTCTTT.

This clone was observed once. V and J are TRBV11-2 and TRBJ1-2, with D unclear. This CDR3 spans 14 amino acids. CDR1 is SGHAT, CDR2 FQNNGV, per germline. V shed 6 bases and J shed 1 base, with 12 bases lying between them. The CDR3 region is CASRTMRGNYGYTF. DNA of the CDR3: TGTGCCAGCAGAACCATGCGGGGTAACTATGGCTACACCTTC. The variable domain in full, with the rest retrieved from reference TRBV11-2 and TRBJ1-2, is EAGVAQSPRYKIIEKRQSVAFWCNPISGHATLYWYQQILGQGPKLLIQFQNNGVVDDSQLPKDRFSAERLKGVDSTLKIQPAKLEDSAVYLCASRTMRGNYGYTFGSGTRLTVV.

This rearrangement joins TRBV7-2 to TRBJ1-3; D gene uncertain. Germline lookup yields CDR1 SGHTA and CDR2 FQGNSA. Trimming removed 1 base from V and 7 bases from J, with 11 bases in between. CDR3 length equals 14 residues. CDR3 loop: CASSLDFSVNTIYF. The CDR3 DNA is TGTGCCAGCAGCTTAGATTTCTCGGTGAACACCATATATTTT.

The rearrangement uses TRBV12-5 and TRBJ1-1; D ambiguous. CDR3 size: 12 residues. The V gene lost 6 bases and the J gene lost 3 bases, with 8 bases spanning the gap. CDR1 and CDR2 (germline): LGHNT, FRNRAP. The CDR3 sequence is CASGGSHTEAFF. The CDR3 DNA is TGTGCTAGTGGGGGCAGCCACACTGAAGCTTTCTTT.

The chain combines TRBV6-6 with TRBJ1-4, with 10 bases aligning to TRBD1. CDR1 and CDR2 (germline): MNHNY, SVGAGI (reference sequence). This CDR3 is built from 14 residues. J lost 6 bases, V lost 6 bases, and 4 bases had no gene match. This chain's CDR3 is CASSHGTGDEKLFF. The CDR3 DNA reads TGTGCCAGCAGCCACGGGACAGGGGATGAAAAACTGTTTTTT.